This T cell receptor (beta chain) came from a study of OX40 agonist ivuxolimab in advanced cancers. Study details: Prior anti-PD-1, anti-PD-L1 or anti-CTLA-4 therapy was allowed; around 40% had some.

TCRdb's table, derived via immunoSEQ multiplex PCR, lists solely in-frame clones and lacks some. The sample has more than 65,000 clones; 88% are singletons. This CDR3 spans 14 amino acids. The V gene's germline CDR1 is LNHDA and CDR2 SQIVND (reference sequence). Trimming took 5 bases from V and 2 from J; bases not matched to a gene: 6. This clone was recorded a few times. The sequences come from CD4+ or CD8+ T cells sorted from blood, collected in a trial of the OX40 agonist ivuxolimab. This sequence originates from an adult with an advanced solid tumor such as melanoma, head and neck, liver or kidney cancer. V is TRBV19 and J is TRBJ2-7; 7 nucleotides line up with TRBD1. CDR3 sequence: CASSVDREPYEQYF. The CDR3 DNA follows: TGTGCCAGTAGTGTCGACAGGGAGCCCTACGAGCAGTACTTC.